This is a list of T cell receptor beta chains from one sample in a study of blood T cell repertoires in COVID-19. Using immunoSEQ multiplex PCR, the repertoire was profiled, and TCRdb retains in-frame clones only, with some absent. The sample holds roughly 110,000 clones; over 70% are singletons and the top ten take 0.83%. Sequenced input: peripheral blood. All receptors come from a woman aged 70-85 years with acute or convalescent COVID-19. Both conserved end residues are part of each CDR3. A D gene is named only where the DNA matches it firmly. The size entry is marked missing in some rows and otherwise reads once, few, many or a size class.

- - TRBJ2-1 TRBV19 TGTGCCAGTAGTATCATCCGGGTCACCAGCAACAATGAGCAGTTCTTC CASSIIRVTSNNEQFF
- - TRBJ2-1 TRBV11-2 TGTGCCAGCAGCTTAGATAGAGGGACATACAATGAGCAGTTCTTC CASSLDRGTYNEQFF
- - TRBJ2-7 TRBV5-6 TGTGCCAGCAGCCGAGGAAGGGGCTACGAGCAGTACTTC CASSRGRGYEQYF
- - TRBJ2-5 TRBV12-3/TRBV12-4 TGTGCCAGCAGTTTGGACAGCCAAGAGACCCAGTACTTC CASSLDSQETQYF
- TRBD1 TRBJ1-6 TRBV6-5 TGTGCCAGCAGTTACGAGGGGTGGGACAGTTCACCCCTCCACTTT CASSYEGWDSSPLHF
- - TRBJ1-1 TRBV19 TGTGCCAGTAGTAAGCGGGGTTCGTCGGCCACTGAAGCTTTCTTT CASSKRGSSATEAFF
- - TRBJ1-4 TRBV6-1 TGTGCCAGCAGTACCCGAGGGGGTGGTAATGAAAAACTGTTTTTT CASSTRGGGNEKLFF
- TRBD1 TRBJ1-2 TRBV7-9 TGTGCCAGCAGACTGCCACAGGGGAGGAATGGCTACACCTTC CASRLPQGRNGYTF
- - TRBJ2-3 TRBV3-1/TRBV3-2 TGTGCCAGCAGCCAAGACGGAGCTTATACGCAGTATTTT CASSQDGAYTQYF
- - TRBJ2-1 TRBV29-1 TGCAGCGTTGTGGCAGGGCTTTTCAATGAGCAGTTCTTC CSVVAGLFNEQFF
- - TRBJ2-7 TRBV7-9 TGTGCCAGCAGCTTAGAGACAGAGAGCTCCTACGAGCAGTACTTC CASSLETESSYEQYF
- TRBD1 TRBJ1-5 TRBV6-5 TGTGCCAGCAGGTCTACAGGGGCCGATCAGCCCCAGCATTTT CASRSTGADQPQHF
- - TRBJ2-7 TRBV5-5 TGTGCCAGCAGCCTGAGCTCCTACGAGCAGTACTTC CASSLSSYEQYF
- TRBD2 TRBJ2-1 TRBV5-5 TGTGCCAGCAGCTTGGCACGACTAGCGGGGGACCCCAATGAGCAGTTCTTC CASSLARLAGDPNEQFF
- - TRBJ1-5 TRBV7-9 TGTGCCAGCAGCTTAGGAGATCAGCCCCAGCATTTT CASSLGDQPQHF
- TRBD1 TRBJ1-3 TRBV11-2 TGTGCCAGCAGCTTAGGGAGGACCGGGACAGGGACTGGAAACACCATATATTTT CASSLGRTGTGTGNTIYF
- TRBD1 TRBJ2-7 TRBV5-5 TGTGCCAGCAGCTTGGCCGGGACAGAGACCTACGAGCAGTACTTC CASSLAGTETYEQYF
- - TRBJ1-1 TRBV30 TGTGCCTGGAGCCCAGCGTTGAACACTGAAGCTTTCTTT CAWSPALNTEAFF
- - TRBJ2-7 TRBV28 TGTGCCAGCATGGGGCGATCCTACGAGCAGTACTTC CASMGRSYEQYF
- - TRBJ2-1 TRBV21-1 TGTGCCAGCAGTAGACTAGCGGGGCCCTACAATGAGCAGTTCTTC CASSRLAGPYNEQFF
- TRBD1 TRBJ2-7 TRBV4-1 TGCGCCAGCAGCCCGAGGACAGGACCTCTCTACGAGCAGTACTTC CASSPRTGPLYEQYF
once - TRBJ2-3 TRBV5-4 TGTGCCAGCAGCCCGCCCCGAGTGGATACGCAGTATTTT CASSPPRVDTQYF
- - TRBJ1-5 TRBV6-1 TGTGCCAGCAGTGAAGGGACCCAAAGGGGTCAGCCCCAGCATTTT CASSEGTQRGQPQHF
once TRBD1 TRBJ1-2 TRBV5-4 TGTGCCAGCAGTCGACAGGGGAGTAACTATGGCTACACCTTC CASSRQGSNYGYTF
- - TRBJ2-1 TRBV5-6 TGTGCCAGCAGCGCCTATGGCTCCTACAATGAGCAGTTCTTC CASSAYGSYNEQFF
- TRBD1 TRBJ2-3 TRBV6-5 TGTGCCAGCAGTTCTGGACAGGGGGCAGGGGATACGCAGTATTTT CASSSGQGAGDTQYF
few TRBD2 TRBJ2-3 TRBV19 TGTGCCAGTCAGCAGAGGACTAGCGGGATTCCAGATACGCAGTATTTT CASQQRTSGIPDTQYF
- TRBD2 TRBJ2-5 TRBV5-1 TGCGCCAGCAGCTTCACTAGCGGACAAGAGACCCAGTACTTC CASSFTSGQETQYF
- - TRBJ2-2 TRBV23-1 TGCGCCAGCAGTCTTTTACGGGTGAAGACCGGGGAGCTGTTTTTT CASSLLRVKTGELFF
- TRBD2 TRBJ2-5 TRBV27 TGTGCCAGCAGGGGACTAGCGGGAAATGAAGAGACCCAGTACTTC CASRGLAGNEETQYF
- - TRBJ1-2 TRBV24-1 TGTGCCACCAGTGATTTCCCACTTAACTATGGCTACACCTTC CATSDFPLNYGYTF
- TRBD1 TRBJ1-5 TRBV6-5 TGTGCCAGTCGGTGGGACAGGGGCCATCAGCCCCAGCATTTT CASRWDRGHQPQHF
- - TRBJ1-4 TRBV2 TGTGCCAGCAGAGCGAGGACGGCGGGGAGTGAAAAACTGTTTTTT CASRARTAGSEKLFF
- TRBD1 TRBJ2-7 TRBV5-1 TGCGCCAGCAGCAACGGACAGGGCCCAGCCTACGAGCAGTACTTC CASSNGQGPAYEQYF
few - TRBJ2-2 TRBV6-5 TGTGCCAGCAGCCCAAGGGGTCTATCCACCGGGGAGCTGTTTTTT CASSPRGLSTGELFF
- - TRBJ2-7 TRBV12-3/TRBV12-4 TGTGCCAGCAGGAGCGGAAGCTACGAGCAGTACTTC CASRSGSYEQYF
- - TRBJ2-1 TRBV20-1 TGCAGTGCCGCGTACAATGAGCAGTTCTTC CSAAYNEQFF
- - TRBJ1-2 TRBV5-8 TGTGCCAGCAGCTTGGCTGCGCGGGGCATTCTCTATGGCTACACCTTC CASSLAARGILYGYTF
- - TRBJ2-1 TRBV6-4 TGTGCCAGCATCGATAGCTCCTACAATGAGCAGTTCTTC CASIDSSYNEQFF
- TRBD2 TRBJ2-1 TRBV20-1 TGCAGTGCTAGTGCCTGGGCTAGCGGGGGAAATGAGCAGTTCTTC CSASAWASGGNEQFF
once TRBD2 TRBJ2-2 TRBV19 TGTGCCAGTAGTACCCTTCCGGCTAGCGGGAGTAACGCCGGGGAGCTGTTTTTT CASSTLPASGSNAGELFF
- TRBD1 TRBJ2-2 TRBV6-5 TGTGCCAGCCGAGACAGGGCCTTTGGCACCGGGGAGCTGTTTTTT CASRDRAFGTGELFF
few - TRBJ2-5 TRBV29-1 TGCAGCGTTAGTTTGGCGGCGGCCGAGACCCAGTACTTC CSVSLAAAETQYF
- - TRBJ1-1 TRBV5-1 TGCGCCAGCAGCCGAAAGGGAGGGGACACTGAAGCTTTCTTT CASSRKGGDTEAFF
- - TRBJ2-1 TRBV3-1/TRBV3-2 TGTGCCAGCAGCCCCCCCCTAAGCCATATTTCTCGCAATGAGCAGTTCTTC CASSPPLSHISRNEQFF
few TRBD1 TRBJ2-7 TRBV9 TGTGCCAGCAGCCCCCGGGACAGGAGCTACGAGCAGTACTTC CASSPRDRSYEQYF
- - TRBJ2-7 TRBV2 TGTGCCAGCAGTGGGGCACTCTACGAGCAGTACTTC CASSGALYEQYF
- TRBD2 TRBJ2-7 TRBV5-1 TGCGCCAGCAGCCTTGGACTAGCGGGAGGAGCAGGTTACGAGCAGTACTTC CASSLGLAGGAGYEQYF
- - TRBJ1-2 TRBV4-1 TGCGCCAGCAGCCAAGACGGGAAGAACTATGGCTACACCTTC CASSQDGKNYGYTF